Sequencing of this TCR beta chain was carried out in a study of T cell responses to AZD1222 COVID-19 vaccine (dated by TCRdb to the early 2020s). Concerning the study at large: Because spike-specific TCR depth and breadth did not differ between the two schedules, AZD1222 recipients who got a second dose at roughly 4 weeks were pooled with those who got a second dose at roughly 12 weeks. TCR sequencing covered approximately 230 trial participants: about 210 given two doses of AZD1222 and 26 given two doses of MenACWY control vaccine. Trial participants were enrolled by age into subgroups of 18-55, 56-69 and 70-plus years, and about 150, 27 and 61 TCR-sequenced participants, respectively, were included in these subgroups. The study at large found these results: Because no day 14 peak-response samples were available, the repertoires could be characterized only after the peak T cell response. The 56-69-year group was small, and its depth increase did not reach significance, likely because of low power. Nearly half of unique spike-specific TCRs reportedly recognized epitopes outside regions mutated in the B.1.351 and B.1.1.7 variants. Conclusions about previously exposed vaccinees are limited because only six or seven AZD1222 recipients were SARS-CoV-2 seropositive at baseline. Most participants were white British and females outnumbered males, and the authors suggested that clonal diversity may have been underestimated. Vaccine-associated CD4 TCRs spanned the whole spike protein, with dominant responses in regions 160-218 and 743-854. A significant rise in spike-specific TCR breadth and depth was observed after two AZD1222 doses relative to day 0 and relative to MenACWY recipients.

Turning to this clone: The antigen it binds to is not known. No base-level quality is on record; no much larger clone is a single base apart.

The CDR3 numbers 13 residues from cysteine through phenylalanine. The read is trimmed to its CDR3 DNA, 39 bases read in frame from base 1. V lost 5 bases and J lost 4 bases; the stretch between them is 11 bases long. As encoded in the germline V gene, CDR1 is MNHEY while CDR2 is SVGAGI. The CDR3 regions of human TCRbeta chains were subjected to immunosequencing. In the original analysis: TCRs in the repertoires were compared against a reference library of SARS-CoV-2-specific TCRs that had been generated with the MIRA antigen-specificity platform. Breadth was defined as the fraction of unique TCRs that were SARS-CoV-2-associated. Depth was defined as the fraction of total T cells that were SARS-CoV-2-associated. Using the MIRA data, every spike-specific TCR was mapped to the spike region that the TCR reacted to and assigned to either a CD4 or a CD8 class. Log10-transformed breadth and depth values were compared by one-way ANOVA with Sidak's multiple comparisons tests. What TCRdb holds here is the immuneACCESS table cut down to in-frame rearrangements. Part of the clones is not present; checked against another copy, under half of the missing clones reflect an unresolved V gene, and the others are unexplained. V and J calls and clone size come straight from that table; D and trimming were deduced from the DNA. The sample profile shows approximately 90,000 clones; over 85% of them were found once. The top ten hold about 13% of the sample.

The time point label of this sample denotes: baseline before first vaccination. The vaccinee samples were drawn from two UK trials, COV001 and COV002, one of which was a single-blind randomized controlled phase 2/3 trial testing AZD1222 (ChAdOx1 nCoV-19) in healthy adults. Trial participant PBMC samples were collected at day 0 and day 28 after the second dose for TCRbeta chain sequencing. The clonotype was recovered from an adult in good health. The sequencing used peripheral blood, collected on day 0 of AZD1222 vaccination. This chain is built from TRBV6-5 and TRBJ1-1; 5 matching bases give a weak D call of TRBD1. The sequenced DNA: TGTGCCAGCAGTCCAGGGAGGAGCACTGAAGCTTTCTTT. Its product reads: CASSPGRSTEAFF.